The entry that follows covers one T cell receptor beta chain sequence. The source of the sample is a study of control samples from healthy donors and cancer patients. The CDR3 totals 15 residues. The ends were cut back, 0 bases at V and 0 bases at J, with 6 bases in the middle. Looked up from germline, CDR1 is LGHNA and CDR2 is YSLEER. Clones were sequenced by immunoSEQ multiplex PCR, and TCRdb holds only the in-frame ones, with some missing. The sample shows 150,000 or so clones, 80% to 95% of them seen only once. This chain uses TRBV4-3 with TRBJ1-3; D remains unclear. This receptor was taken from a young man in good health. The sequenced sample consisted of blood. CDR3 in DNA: TGCGCCAGCAGCCAAGATCTGGGCTCTGGAAACACCATATATTTT. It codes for CASSQDLGSGNTIYF.